This record looks at one TCR beta chain sequence and its context. Its antigen is currently not known. One base away there is no much larger clone; base qualities are not given. This specimen comes from a study of OX40 agonist ivuxolimab in advanced cancers. Turning to the overall study: Ivuxolimab, which targeted the costimulatory receptor OX40 (CD134), was an agonistic, fully human IgG2 monoclonal antibody. Intravenous ivuxolimab was administered to patients every 2 weeks at six dose levels: 0.01, 0.1, 0.3, 1.5, 3 and 10 mg/kg. Of the 50 to 55 dose-escalation patients, hepatocellular carcinoma was present in around 19, melanoma in approximately 15, renal cell carcinoma in 9 and head and neck cancer in 9. A male proportion of 82.7% and a mean age of approximately 60 years, ranging from about 23 to 90, were recorded for the dose-escalation cohort. Prior anti-PD-1, anti-PD-L1 or anti-CTLA-4 therapy was permitted, and checkpoint inhibitors had been received by roughly two fifths of dose-escalation patients. Three dose-escalation patients achieved partial responses, one with hepatocellular carcinoma and two with cutaneous melanoma. Peripheral TCRbeta sequencing was intended to test whether TCR sequence diversity was altered and clonal T-cell expansion was caused by ivuxolimab. The paper describes the monotherapy dose-escalation part (N ≈ 52 patients) of the phase I trial of ivuxolimab.

V is pared back by 7 bases and J by 3 bases, with 6 bases lying between the germline termini. Inclusive of the bounding cysteine and phenylalanine, the CDR3 is 11 residues long. Of all the DNA, just the CDR3 is kept, 33 bases in frame from base 1. CDR1 and CDR2 are drawn from the germline V gene (reference sequence): LNHDA, SQIVND. Broader findings and caveats from the paper: After ivuxolimab, CD8+ T cells had more expanded clones than CD4+ T cells on average. In the 0.1-3.0 mg/kg groups, partial responders were among the patients with the lowest normalized peripheral clonal expansion, particularly in CD8+ T cells. At doses of 0.1 to 3.0 mg/kg, clonal expansion of both CD4+ and CD8+ T cells in blood was seen between baseline and week 6. Antigen specificity was not determined for the clonally expanded peripheral T cells. Low levels of normalized T-cell clonal expansion were also shown by some nonresponding patients.

The trial excluded patients who had a history of autoimmune disease or were on systemic immunosuppression. Peripheral blood for TCR sequencing was collected from all dose cohorts at baseline, on cycle 4 day 1, and on cycle 7 day 1. Samples were obtained from an open-label, multicenter, first-in-human phase I dose-escalation trial of ivuxolimab. The trial enrolled adults with locally advanced or metastatic head and neck squamous cell, hepatocellular, melanoma or renal cell carcinoma. CD4+ and CD8+ T cells were sorted separately from peripheral blood before TCR sequencing. For sequencing of the TCRbeta CDR3 region, genomic DNA was extracted from the sorted cells. TCRbeta CDR3 regions were sequenced using the immunoSEQ Assay. This immuneACCESS table, as held by TCRdb, lists in-frame sequences with V and J called but not all clones. Of the missing ones, under half trace to an unresolved V gene in checked studies; the others have no known cause. The sample has over 25,000 clones on record, approximately 79% of them singletons. The top ten hold roughly 29% of the sample.

This chain is built from TRBV19 and TRBJ1-2, with the D gene call left open. This TCR was sampled from an adult with an advanced solid tumor such as melanoma, head and neck, liver or kidney cancer. The source material was CD4+ or CD8+ T cells sorted from blood, sampled in a trial of the OX40 agonist ivuxolimab. Read as DNA, the sequence is TGTGCCAGTAACCGGGACTATGGCTACACCTTC. It encodes CASNRDYGYTF.